The 24 T cell receptor beta chains given below trace back to one sample, sequenced in a study of vaccination effects on CD4 cells after COVID-19 (dated by TCRdb to 2021 to 2024). In the ViraFEST assay, PBMC were stimulated with viral peptide pools, and antigen-specific CD4+ T cell clonotypes were then identified by expansion using TCR sequencing. After approximately eleven days of culture, CD4+ T cells were isolated with the EasySep CD4+ T cell isolation kit. None of the healthy vaccine recipients had a prior SARS-CoV-2 infection, which was confirmed by nucleocapsid antibody tests that came back negative both before and after vaccination. Their recognized antigens are unknown. Library creation used the immunoSEQ multiplex PCR assay. TCRdb mirrors the immuneACCESS table, restricted to in-frame sequences. Some clones are absent from its copies; in checked studies, under half trace to an unresolved V gene, and the reason for the others is unknown. This sample holds tens of thousands of clones; 60% to 80% were observed only once. The top ten clones comprise approximately 15% of the sample.

This specimen was CD4+ T cells from PBMCs cultured with HCoV-OC43 spike peptides, taken before COVID-19 vaccination. The meaning of the sample's cell subset or site label: HCoV-OC43 spike overlapping peptide pool stimulation. These receptors were collected from a human donor who received a COVID-19 vaccine.

The CDR3 DNA sequence: TGTGCCAGCAGATCGAGCGGGAGCGGAGATACGCAGTATTTT. Its translation is CASRSSGSGDTQYF. This chain links TRBV6-5 with TRBJ2-3; 8 nucleotides align to TRBD2. Germline values: CDR1 MNHEY, CDR2 SVGAGI. The CDR3 spans 14 residues. V lost 6 bases to trimming and J lost 5 bases; unmatched junction nucleotides: 7.

The CDR3 sequence: CASSLNSGMQTQYF. CDR3 nucleotides: TGTGCCAGCAGCTTGAATAGCGGGATGCAGACCCAGTACTTC. J is TRBJ2-5 and V is TRBV5-4; 8 bases match TRBD2. The CDR3 has 14 residues. V was clipped by 1 base and J by 6 bases; unmatched bases: 5. CDR1 is SGHNT and CDR2 is YYREEE in the germline V gene (reference sequence).

The sample holds a few counts of this clone. The chain has TRBV24-1 and TRBJ1-2; D uncertain. Deletions cut 0 bases from V and 6 bases from J, with 1 base between. Germline CDR1 reads KGHDR; CDR2 reads SFDVKD. This CDR3 comprises 11 residues. This chain's CDR3 is CATSDLHGYTF. The CDR3 DNA sequence: TGTGCCACCAGTGATTTGCATGGCTACACCTTC.

CDR3 region: CASSQTLGVGNYGYTF. The CDR3 nucleotides read TGTGCCAGCAGTCAAACTCTTGGGGTCGGTAACTATGGCTACACCTTC. V and J are TRBV6-2 or TRBV6-3 and TRBJ1-2; no definite D call. V shed 5 bases and J shed 1 base, with 17 bases lying between them. CDR1 MNHEY and CDR2 SVGEGT come from the germline V gene. The CDR3 totals 16 residues.

The genes are TRBV12-5 and TRBJ1-2, with 7 bases that match TRBD1. This CDR3 region has 13 residues. CDR1 is LGHNT and CDR2 is FRNRAP in the germline V gene. The V and J ends lost 2 bases and 7 bases, in that order; junction bases with no gene match: 4. As DNA, the CDR3 is TGTGCTAGTGGTTTGCCACAGGGGACTGGCTACACCTTC. Protein product: CASGLPQGTGYTF. Looking up the rest from reference TRBV12-5 and TRBJ1-2 gives the full variable domain: DARVTQTPRHKVTEMGQEVTMRCQPILGHNTVFWYRQTMMQGLELLAYFRNRAPLDDSGMPKDRFSAEMPDATLATLKIQPSEPRDSAVYFCASGLPQGTGYTFGSGTRLTVV.

The genes are TRBV5-1 and TRBJ1-6; a weak D match, TRBD1 (5 bases). Per the germline V gene, CDR1 is SGHRS and CDR2 is YFSETQ. The V and J ends lost 0 bases and 5 bases respectively, with 12 bases between them. The CDR3 contains 16 residues. CDR3 loop: CASSLERTDNNSPLHF. CDR3 DNA: TGCGCCAGCAGCTTGGAGCGAACGGACAATAATTCACCCCTCCACTTT. The full variable domain, rest sourced from reference TRBV5-1 and TRBJ1-6, is KAGVTQTPRYLIKTRGQQVTLSCSPISGHRSVSWYQQTPGQGLQFLFEYFSETQRNKGNFPGRFSGRQFSNSRSEMNVSTLELGDSALYLCASSLERTDNNSPLHFGNGTRLTVT.

The chain joins TRBV28 to TRBJ1-5; D is perhaps TRBD1 (6 bases). From germline, CDR1 is MDHEN and CDR2 SYDVKM. Deletions cut 6 bases from V and 4 bases from J, with 22 bases between. CDR3 size: 17 residues. CDR3 loop: CASSVPLSGAGNQPQHF. In nucleotides, the CDR3 is TGTGCCAGCAGCGTTCCTCTTTCAGGGGCCGGGAATCAGCCCCAGCATTTT.

Concerning this clone itself: The identical CDR3 is also encoded by other nucleotide sequences in the sample. V is TRBV30 and J is TRBJ1-2, with a possible D match to TRBD1 (5 bases). In germline, CDR1 is GTSNPN, CDR2 SVGIG (reference sequence). This CDR3 region has 11 residues. The V gene lost 3 bases and the J gene lost 7 bases, with 9 bases spanning the gap. CDR3: CAWSAGSGYTF. CDR3 bases: TGTGCCTGGAGCGCAGGGTCTGGCTACACCTTC.

The chain couples TRBV7-9 to TRBJ1-1; D is uncertain. The CDR3 has 13 amino acids. V gave up 5 bases and J gave up 0 bases, with 7 bases separating them. Germline V gene lookup returns CDR1 SEHNR and CDR2 FQNEAQ (reference sequence). CDR3 amino acids: CASSVNMNTEAFF. Here the CDR3 DNA reads TGTGCCAGCAGCGTCAATATGAACACTGAAGCTTTCTTT.

CDR3 region: CASNRQKGRGGASTDTQYF. The DNA for the CDR3 is TGTGCCAGCAACAGGCAAAAGGGGCGGGGGGGAGCTAGCACAGATACGCAGTATTTT. V is TRBV3-1 (or the pseudogene TRBV3-2) and J is TRBJ2-3; 9 bases are shared with TRBD2. Per germline, CDR1 LGHDT and CDR2 YNNKEL (reference sequence). The CDR3 is 19 residues long. V lost 7 bases, J lost 0 bases, and 17 bases stayed unmatched.

This chain connects TRBV6-6 to TRBJ1-5; D is ambiguous. This CDR3 spans 16 amino acids. The V and J ends lost 2 bases and 5 bases respectively, with 16 bases between them. Germline CDR1 and CDR2: MNHNY and SVGAGI (reference sequence). The CDR3 DNA is TGTGCCAGCAGTTACCGCAAAAGCAGACTTGATCAGCCCCAGCATTTT. This encodes CASSYRKSRLDQPQHF.

The table lists this clone with a count of one. The V gene is TRBV7-9, the J gene TRBJ1-1; the D gene is possibly TRBD1 (5 bases). CDR3 length: 14 residues. Trimming left V 5 bases short and J 2 bases short, with 12 bases between. CDR1 and CDR2 (germline): SEHNR, FQNEAQ (reference sequence). CDR3 DNA: TGTGCCAGCAGCCTAATGACAGCTAACACTGAAGCTTTCTTT. It encodes CASSLMTANTEAFF.

This clone was counted a few times. The chain couples TRBV1 to TRBJ2-3; the D call in the table, TRBD2, was not verified against the DNA. TRBV1 is a pseudogene. The CDR3 spans 17 residues. CDR3 DNA sequence: TGCACCAGCAGTACGATCCCCCTAGCGGGGAACACAGATACGCAGTATTTT. Its protein product is CTSSTIPLAGNTDTQYF.

V usage is TRBV4-1 and J usage is TRBJ2-7; the match to TRBD2 covers 10 bases. The V segment lost 4 bases and the J segment 6 bases; nucleotides outside the gene matches: 9. Germline CDR1 MGHRA, CDR2 YSYEKL. CDR3 length equals 15 residues. The CDR3 spells CASSPGLAFSLEQYF. The DNA for the CDR3 is TGCGCCAGCAGCCCGGGACTAGCGTTCAGCCTCGAGCAGTACTTC.

A single count supports this clone. The DNA for the CDR3 is TGTGCCAGTAAAGACGGTGACTCTGGGGCCAACGTCCTGACTTTC. It yields the protein CASKDGDSGANVLTF. The genes are TRBV19 and TRBJ2-6, with no clear D. The CDR3 is 15 amino acids. Germline-derived CDR1 and CDR2 are LNHDA and SQIVND (reference sequence). V was clipped by 7 bases and J by 0 bases, with 10 bases between them. Full variable domain (rest looked up from reference TRBV19 and TRBJ2-6): DGGITQSPKYLFRKEGQNVTLSCEQNLNHDAMYWYRQDPGQGLRLIYYSQIVNDFQKGDIAEGYSVSREKKESFPLTVTSAQKNPTAFYLCASKDGDSGANVLTFGAGSRLTVL.

This chain connects TRBV20-1 to TRBJ1-2; D is unresolved. CDR3 length equals 12 residues. From germline, CDR1 is DFQATT and CDR2 SNEGSKA (reference sequence). Trimming removed 3 bases from V and 9 bases from J, with 14 bases in between. CDR3 bases: TGCAGTGCTAGTAGCTCACAGAATCGCTACACCTTC. Amino acids: CSASSSQNRYTF.

This chain joins TRBV2 and TRBJ1-2, with D unclear. The V and J ends lost 7 bases and 1 base respectively, with 1 base between them. This CDR3 is 10 amino acids long. Germline values: CDR1 SNHLY, CDR2 FYNNEI. The CDR3 DNA follows: TGTGCCAGCAATAACTATGGCTACACCTTC. Its protein is CASNNYGYTF.

The genes are TRBV2 and TRBJ1-1, with unresolved D. The CDR3 consists of 12 residues. With 5 bases removed from V and 4 bases from J, the gap between germline ends came to 8 bases. Per the germline V gene, CDR1 is SNHLY and CDR2 is FYNNEI. CDR3 residues: CASSSGVTEAFF. The CDR3 DNA reads TGTGCCAGCAGTTCCGGTGTCACTGAAGCTTTCTTT.

The rearrangement links TRBV2 to TRBJ2-5; 7 nucleotides match TRBD2. The V and J ends lost 7 bases and 5 bases, in that order; junction bases with no gene match: 10. Germline V gives CDR1 SNHLY, CDR2 FYNNEI. The CDR3 totals 14 residues. CDR3 nucleotides: TGTGCCAGCAAGCTAAGGCTAGCGGAGGAGACCCAGTACTTC. Encoded protein: CASKLRLAEETQYF.

V gene TRBV11-2 combines with J gene TRBJ2-1; D perhaps matches TRBD1 (5 bases). This CDR3 comprises 12 residues. Germline V lookup: CDR1 SGHAT, CDR2 FQNNGV. Deletions cut 0 bases from V and 10 bases from J, with 7 bases between. This chain's CDR3 is CASSLEKGEQFF. CDR3 nucleotide sequence: TGTGCCAGCAGCTTAGAAAAGGGGGAGCAGTTCTTC.

This chain links TRBV6-5 with TRBJ1-1; no clear D. V shed 8 bases and J shed 6 bases, with 22 bases lying between them. From germline, CDR1 is MNHEY and CDR2 SVGAGI. The CDR3 consists of 15 residues. CDR3 amino acids: CASCRAGVLYSEAFF. The CDR3 nucleotides are TGTGCCAGCTGTAGGGCAGGCGTTTTATATTCTGAAGCTTTCTTT.

This clone was counted only a few times. V is TRBV10-1 and J is TRBJ2-3, with a weak D call TRBD1 (5 bases). This CDR3 has 15 amino acids. Trimming shortened V by 5 bases and J by 3 bases, and 15 bases separated the two germline ends. The V gene's germline CDR1 is WNHNN and CDR2 SYGVQD (reference sequence). CDR3 sequence reads: CASSPSGKVTDTQYF. CDR3 bases: TGCGCCAGCAGTCCGTCAGGGAAGGTGACAGATACGCAGTATTTT.

The chain recombines TRBV5-6 with TRBJ1-4; possibly TRBD1 for D (6 bases). From germline, CDR1 is SGHDT and CDR2 YYEEEE. The germline V and J ends were trimmed by 4 bases and 3 bases, with 13 bases remaining between them. The length of the CDR3 is 15 residues. This CDR3 is CASSEIQGSNEKLFF. The CDR3 nucleotides are TGTGCCAGCAGCGAAATACAGGGATCTAATGAAAAACTGTTTTTT.

This sequence joins TRBV12-3 or TRBV12-4 and TRBJ2-1; D remains ambiguous. The length of the CDR3 is 10 residues. V was trimmed by 8 bases and J by 6 bases, leaving 5 bases between them. The CDR3 DNA follows: TGTGCCAGCTCTGGCAATGAGCAGTTCTTC. Translating it yields CASSGNEQFF.